The 16 T cell receptor beta chains in this list originate from one sample, sequenced in a study of T-cell reconstitution after alpha-beta-depleted transplantation in children. Unique molecular identifiers were built into the TCRbeta library. TCRdb re-analysed the PCR reads in MiXCR, keeping a single row per CDR3 protein. The table records over 100,000 distinct CDR3 sequences, approximately 10% of them present only once. The sample in question was PBMCs, obtained before TCRalphabeta/CD19-depleted stem cell transplant. These receptors originate from a boy younger than 10 with acute lymphoblastic leukemia, due to receive a stem cell transplant.

This clonotype appeared many times. This sequence joins TRBV20-1 and TRBJ2-1, with 8 bases that match TRBD2. The CDR3 spans 16 residues. Germline V gene lookup returns CDR1 DFQATT and CDR2 SNEGSKA (reference sequence). J gave up 0 bases and V 3 bases, and 7 bases lay outside the gene matches. CDR3: CSARTSATSSYNEQFF. CDR3 nucleotides: TGCAGTGCTAGGACTAGCGCCACGAGCTCCTACAATGAGCAGTTCTTC.

The chain recombines TRBV20-1 with TRBJ2-3; TRBD2 matches at 10 bases. CDR1 DFQATT and CDR2 SNEGSKA come from the germline V gene (reference sequence). The CDR3 is 19 amino acids. The trim removed 3 bases at V and 0 bases at J, leaving 15 bases unmatched. The CDR3 nucleotides read TGCAGTGCTAGCCCTCTATGGAGCGGGAGGGATTCTAGCACAGATACGCAGTATTTT. This translates into CSASPLWSGRDSSTDTQYF.

This clonotype was counted ten times or more. The rearrangement uses TRBV20-1 and TRBJ2-1, with D possibly being TRBD1 (6 bases). Germline values: CDR1 DFQATT, CDR2 SNEGSKA (reference sequence). V lost 5 bases, J lost 5 bases, and 13 bases lay in between. This CDR3 has 13 residues. CDR3 loop: CSAHAGTNNEQFF. For the CDR3, the DNA is TGCAGTGCTCATGCCGGGACAAACAATGAGCAGTTCTTC.

This clonotype was picked up many times. This chain links TRBV7-2 with TRBJ2-3; 9 nucleotides align to TRBD2. CDR3 size: 15 residues. After removal of 0 bases from V and 6 bases from J, the junction contained 4 bases not matched to a gene. CDR1 and CDR2 from the germline V gene are SGHTA and FQGNSA. This CDR3 is CASSLALAGPDTQYF. The CDR3 nucleotides are TGTGCCAGCAGCTTAGCACTAGCGGGTCCGGATACGCAGTATTTT.

This clonotype occurred a few times. The chain carries TRBV27 and TRBJ1-1; D is uncertain. The CDR3 sequence is 13 residues long. Germline CDR1 and CDR2: MNHEY and SMNVEV (reference sequence). V was clipped by 2 bases and J by 3 bases, with 7 bases between them. The CDR3 DNA reads TGTGCCAGCAGTTTAGGGGAGCACACTGAAGCTTTCTTT. Protein product: CASSLGEHTEAFF.

This clonotype was counted between two and nine times. The gene calls are TRBV7-2 and TRBJ2-1; 12 bases are shared with TRBD2. CDR1 is SGHTA, CDR2 FQGNSA, per germline. The CDR3 runs 17 residues. V dropped 4 bases and J dropped 9; count of bases not matched to a gene: 13. Here the CDR3 reads CASSWSATSGRLGEQFF. As DNA, the CDR3 is TGTGCCAGCAGCTGGTCAGCGACTAGCGGGAGACTCGGTGAGCAGTTCTTC.

This clonotype was observed a few times. This chain joins TRBV11-2 and TRBJ1-1, with no clear D. Germline CDR1 reads SGHAT; CDR2 reads FQNNGV. Trimming shortened V by 5 bases and J by 8 bases, and 3 bases separated the two germline ends. The CDR3 spans 9 residues. CDR3 in amino acids: CASSPEAFF. CDR3 bases: TGTGCCAGCAGCCCAGAAGCTTTCTTT.

The chain is built from TRBV6-5 and TRBJ1-5; TRBD1 agrees at 9 bases. CDR1 is MNHEY and CDR2 is SVGAGI in the germline V gene. This CDR3 has 15 residues. V trimming: 2 bases; J trimming: 5 bases; junction bases outside the gene matches: 4. The CDR3 DNA sequence: TGTGCCAGCAGTTACCGGGACAGGGCATATCAGCCCCAGCATTTT. It translates to CASSYRDRAYQPQHF.

This clonotype was detected ten times or more. The chain links TRBV6-5 to TRBJ1-1; D may be TRBD1 (5 bases). The length of the CDR3 is 15 residues. Trimming removed 0 bases from V and 4 bases from J, with 12 bases in between. Per the germline V gene, CDR1 is MNHEY and CDR2 is SVGAGI. CDR3 amino acids: CASSYSMTGATEAFF. CDR3 in DNA: TGTGCCAGCAGTTACTCGATGACTGGGGCCACTGAAGCTTTCTTT.

This clonotype was observed a handful of times. The J gene is TRBJ2-5, the V gene TRBV11-2; TRBD2 matches 10 bases. CDR1 SGHAT and CDR2 FQNNGV come from the germline V gene. V dropped 2 bases and J dropped 1; count of bases not matched to a gene: 7. The CDR3 is 17 residues long. The CDR3 DNA reads TGTGCCAGCAGCTTACGGACTTGGACTAGCGGCCAAGAGACCCAGTACTTC. As protein: CASSLRTWTSGQETQYF.

V and J are TRBV29-1 and TRBJ2-7; D gene unclear. The germline V gene encodes CDR1 SQVTM and CDR2 ANQGSEA. Trimming shortened V by 3 bases and J by 4 bases, and 7 bases separated the two germline ends. This CDR3 has 11 amino acids. The CDR3 region is CSVEYQYEQYF. CDR3 bases: TGCAGCGTTGAGTACCAGTACGAGCAGTACTTC.

This clonotype came up a few times. The chain joins TRBV5-5 to TRBJ2-3; D may be TRBD2 (6 bases). The CDR3 is made up of 16 amino acids. Germline CDR1 is SGHKS and CDR2 is YYEKEE (reference sequence). Trimming pared 3 bases from V and 3 bases from J, leaving 17 bases between. The CDR3 protein is CASSSHSGGGTDTQYF. The CDR3, as DNA: TGTGCCAGCAGCTCCCATAGCGGCGGTGGTACAGATACGCAGTATTTT. Looking up the rest from reference TRBV5-5 and TRBJ2-3 gives the full variable domain: DAGVTQSPTHLIKTRGQQVTLRCSPISGHKSVSWYQQVLGQGPQFIFQYYEKEERGRGNFPDRFSARQFPNYSSELNVNALLLGDSALYLCASSSHSGGGTDTQYFGPGTRLTVL.

This clonotype was detected a few times. The CDR3 sequence: CASSRGLAESYEQYF. The CDR3 DNA sequence: TGCGCCAGCAGCAGAGGACTAGCGGAGTCCTACGAGCAGTACTTC. V usage is TRBV5-1 and J usage is TRBJ2-7; the match to TRBD2 covers 10 bases. This CDR3 has 15 amino acids. Germline trimming cut 4 bases from V and 1 base from J; bases unmatched to any gene: 5. Germline CDR1 reads SGHRS; CDR2 reads YFSETQ.

The chain carries TRBV6-1 and TRBJ1-4; D gene uncertain. Between the trimmed V and J ends, which lost 5 bases and 0 bases, there was a span of 16 bases. The germline V gene has CDR1 MNHNS and CDR2 SASEGT. This CDR3 has 17 residues. The CDR3 bases are TGTGCCAGCAGTCCTCCCGTTGCCGGGGCAACTAATGAAAAACTGTTTTTT. It codes for CASSPPVAGATNEKLFF.

This clonotype appeared a few times. The V gene is TRBV2, the J gene TRBJ2-6; no clear D. Germline CDR1 and CDR2: SNHLY and FYNNEI. The CDR3 spans 14 residues. V was shortened by 4 bases and J by 2 bases, with 6 bases between the two germline ends. CDR3 sequence reads: CASSGVAGANVLTF. The CDR3 DNA reads as TGTGCCAGCAGTGGTGTGGCTGGGGCCAACGTCCTGACTTTC.

The sample holds many counts of this clonotype. The chain has TRBV29-1 and TRBJ2-1, with 8 bases identical to TRBD2. Per the germline V gene, CDR1 is SQVTM and CDR2 is ANQGSEA. The CDR3 spans 11 residues. Trimming at V came to 5 bases and at J to 15 bases, leaving 9 bases not matched to a gene. The chain's CDR3 is CSVLGTRGAFF. The DNA for the CDR3 is TGCAGCGTTCTAGGGACTAGAGGAGCGTTCTTC.